The 17 T cell receptor beta chains below all came from one sample that was sequenced in a study of T cell responses to AZD1222 COVID-19 vaccine. Produced via immunoSEQ multiplex PCR; TCRdb's table is partial and in-frame only. The sample holds about 69,000 clones; around four fifths are singletons and the top ten take approximately 23%. This sample comprised peripheral blood, obtained 28 days after the second AZD1222 dose. Receptor source: an adult who received the AZD1222 COVID-19 vaccine.

This chain joins TRBV15 and TRBJ2-2; D remains unclear. The CDR3 covers 12 residues. V gave up 5 bases and J gave up 8 bases, with 9 bases separating them. CDR1 is LNHNV and CDR2 is YYDKDF in the germline V gene (reference sequence). The CDR3 DNA follows: TGTGCCACCAGCGGCCAGAGAGGGGAGCTGTTTTTT. Translated: CATSGQRGELFF.

The gene calls are TRBV15 and TRBJ2-1, with TRBD2 as a possible D gene (6 bases). The CDR3 covers 15 residues. V lost 5 bases to trimming and J lost 5 bases, with 16 bases between them. Germline CDR1 is LNHNV and CDR2 is YYDKDF (reference sequence). CDR3 loop: CATSAVRGMDNEQFF. As DNA, the CDR3 is TGTGCCACCAGCGCGGTGCGGGGAATGGACAATGAGCAGTTCTTC.

V is TRBV5-1 and J is TRBJ1-2, with D unresolved. Trimming left V 4 bases short and J 5 bases short, with 12 bases between. Germline V CDR1 and CDR2: SGHRS, YFSETQ. The CDR3 is 13 residues long. The chain's CDR3 is CASSIDGRYGYTF. In DNA form, the CDR3 reads TGCGCCAGCAGCATAGACGGACGGTATGGCTACACCTTC.

This rearrangement joins TRBV3-1 (or the pseudogene TRBV3-2) to TRBJ1-6, with D tentatively TRBD1 (5 bases). Trimming stripped 5 bases from V and 11 bases from J, with 19 bases between. The CDR3 consists of 15 residues. Germline loops: CDR1 LGHDT, CDR2 YNNKEL (reference sequence). The CDR3 DNA is TGTGCCAGCAGCTACAACCCCCCAGGGAACGCACCCCTCCACTTT. It translates to CASSYNPPGNAPLHF.

This clone has a single count. This chain connects TRBV19 to TRBJ2-1; TRBD2 aligns across 8 bases. CDR3 length equals 15 residues. V lost 2 bases, J lost 6 bases, and 6 bases stayed unmatched. Germline V lookup: CDR1 LNHDA, CDR2 SQIVND (reference sequence). CDR3 residues: CASSISGGPLNEQFF. The CDR3 bases are TGTGCCAGTAGTATAAGCGGGGGTCCCCTCAATGAGCAGTTCTTC. The full variable domain, with the rest looked up from reference TRBV19 and TRBJ2-1, is DGGITQSPKYLFRKEGQNVTLSCEQNLNHDAMYWYRQDPGQGLRLIYYSQIVNDFQKGDIAEGYSVSREKKESFPLTVTSAQKNPTAFYLCASSISGGPLNEQFFGPGTRLTVL.

This clone appeared once. V and J are TRBV15 and TRBJ2-2; 7 bases are a match to TRBD1. CDR3 size: 14 residues. Germline V gene data show CDR1 as LNHNV and CDR2 as YYDKDF (reference sequence). The J segment lost 4 bases and the V segment lost 2 bases, leaving 1 base of the junction unmatched. CDR3 amino acids: CATSRRQGTGELFF. CDR3 coding DNA: TGTGCCACCAGCAGACGACAGGGCACCGGGGAGCTGTTTTTT.

The J gene is TRBJ2-3, the V gene TRBV13; the match to TRBD2 covers 8 bases. CDR3 length: 14 amino acids. The germline CDR1 and CDR2 sequences are PRHDT and FYEKMQ (reference sequence). Trimming at V came to 1 base and at J to 6 bases, leaving 3 bases not matched to a gene. The CDR3 DNA follows: TGTGCCAGCAGCTTAGTCGGGGGGGCGGATACGCAGTATTTT. Protein: CASSLVGGADTQYF.

This clone was detected a few times. The J gene is TRBJ1-1, the V gene TRBV7-2; TRBD1 agrees at 7 bases. After removal of 5 bases from V and 1 base from J, the junction contained 7 bases not matched to a gene. Germline V gene data show CDR1 as SGHTA and CDR2 as FQGNSA. The CDR3 is 15 amino acids. The CDR3 spells CASSRSTGSNTEAFF. DNA of the CDR3: TGTGCCAGCAGCAGATCGACAGGGTCGAACACTGAAGCTTTCTTT.

The chain recombines TRBV25-1 with TRBJ2-5; 7 bases align to TRBD2. V shed 3 bases and J 5 bases; nucleotides not matched to a gene: 3. This CDR3 spans 13 amino acids. The germline CDR1 and CDR2 sequences are MGHDK and SYGVNS. CDR3 DNA sequence: TGTGCCAGCAGTGATAACGGGAGGGAGACCCAGTACTTC. Protein sequence: CASSDNGRETQYF.

This clone has a handful of counts. The CDR3 DNA is TGTGCCAGCAGTTCCCCCTCCGGGGACAGCAAAAACATTCAGTACTTC. Amino acids: CASSSPSGDSKNIQYF. V gene TRBV6-5 combines with J gene TRBJ2-4; 7 bases match TRBD1. The CDR3 is made up of 16 amino acids. From germline, CDR1 is MNHEY and CDR2 SVGAGI. V lost 4 bases to trimming and J lost 3 bases; unmatched junction nucleotides: 9.

For this clone: This same CDR3 is encoded by further DNA sequences in the sample. The chain combines TRBV4-1 with TRBJ2-1; perhaps TRBD2 as D (5 bases). The germline gives CDR1 MGHRA, CDR2 YSYEKL. The CDR3 is 16 amino acids. V was cut by 0 bases and J by 0 bases, with 9 bases left in between. CDR3 nucleotide sequence: TGCGCCAGCAGCCAAGATTCGGGGAGCTCCTACAATGAGCAGTTCTTC. It codes for CASSQDSGSSYNEQFF.

DNA for the CDR3: TGTGCCAGCACTCAAGGGAACACCGGGGAGCTGTTTTTT. It encodes CASTQGNTGELFF. The gene calls are TRBV6-4 and TRBJ2-2; unclear D gene. CDR1 and CDR2 (germline): MRHNA, SNTAGT. This CDR3 region has 13 residues. The V end lost 7 bases, the J end lost 1 base, and 7 bases lay between the germline ends.

V gene TRBV7-9 combines with J gene TRBJ2-7, with 7 bases matching TRBD1. This CDR3 contains 14 residues. V trimming: 7 bases; J trimming: 2 bases; junction bases outside the gene matches: 8. CDR1 is SEHNR and CDR2 is FQNEAQ in the germline V gene (reference sequence). CDR3 amino acids: CASTPWDSTYEQYF. CDR3 bases: TGTGCCAGCACCCCTTGGGACAGCACCTACGAGCAGTACTTC.

The chain couples TRBV5-6 to TRBJ1-1, with 9 bases fitting TRBD1. Trimming removed 7 bases from V and 2 bases from J; junction bases left unmatched: 6. Germline loops: CDR1 SGHDT, CDR2 YYEEEE. The CDR3 is 14 amino acids. The CDR3 loop reads CASGRQGGNTEAFF. The CDR3 nucleotides are TGTGCCAGCGGCCGACAGGGGGGCAACACTGAAGCTTTCTTT.

The rearrangement joins TRBV6-1 to TRBJ2-7; 8 bases agree with TRBD2. The CDR3 contains 16 residues. V lost 2 bases to trimming and J lost 1 base; unmatched junction nucleotides: 7. Germline CDR1 is MNHNS and CDR2 is SASEGT. In DNA form, the CDR3 reads TGTGCCAGCAGTGAATATACAGCGGGGGTGTCCTACGAGCAGTACTTC. Its translation is CASSEYTAGVSYEQYF.

This clone occurred a few times. The J gene is TRBJ2-7, the V gene TRBV12-3 or TRBV12-4, with D perhaps TRBD1 or TRBD2 (5 bases each). Trimming took off 4 bases at V and 3 bases at J, with 10 bases between the two ends. The CDR3 has 13 amino acids. CDR3: CASSSPGGYEQYF. In DNA form, the CDR3 reads TGTGCCAGCAGTTCCCCTGGGGGCTACGAGCAGTACTTC.

This clone was detected only once. The chain joins TRBV5-6 to TRBJ2-5, with a possible D match to TRBD2 (5 bases). The V gene's germline CDR1 is SGHDT and CDR2 YYEEEE. CDR3 length: 13 residues. Trimming took off 3 bases at V and 5 bases at J, with 11 bases between the two ends. In nucleotides, the CDR3 is TGTGCCAGCAGCTCCGACTGGAGGGAGACCCAGTACTTC. The encoded protein is CASSSDWRETQYF.